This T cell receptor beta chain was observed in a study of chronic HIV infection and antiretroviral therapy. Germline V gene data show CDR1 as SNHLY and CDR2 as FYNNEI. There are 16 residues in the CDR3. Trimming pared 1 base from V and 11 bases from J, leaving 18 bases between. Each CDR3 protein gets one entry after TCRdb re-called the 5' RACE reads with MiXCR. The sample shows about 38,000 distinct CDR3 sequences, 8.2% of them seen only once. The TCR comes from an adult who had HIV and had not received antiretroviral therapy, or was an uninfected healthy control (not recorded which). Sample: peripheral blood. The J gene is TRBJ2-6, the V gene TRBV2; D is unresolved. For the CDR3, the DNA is TGTGCCAGCAGTGAAGAGGGCAGTCCCCTCTCCTACGTCCTGACTTTC. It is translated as CASSEEGSPLSYVLTF.